This TCR beta chain is drawn from a study of blood T cell repertoires in COVID-19 (dated by TCRdb to between 2020 and 2021). In the study overall: Samples from collaborators originated in the United States, Italy and Spain and spanned both the acute and convalescent phases of COVID-19. The material from the prospective study consisted of cDNA or gDNA derived from T cells, B-cell-depleted T cells, or PBMCs. Subjects who had been exposed to COVID-19, were actively infected with it, or had recovered from it provided the deeply sampled blood TCRbeta repertoires that made up the dataset. The repertoires were made available in a free public database intended to serve as a resource for research on the immune response to SARS-CoV-2. Samples were obtained from the ongoing ImmuneRACE study (first 160 participants) and from some 1,200 subjects provided by 6 global collaborators. Nearly every sample came with metadata listing a de-identified subject ID, COVID-19 status, age in years and sex. HLA class I and class II types, where available, came from metadata supplied by the sample provider rather than from assay-based typing.

Concerning this clone: Its cognate antigen has yet to be identified. No clone much larger than this one lies a single base away; base qualities are absent.

The investigation overall reported the following: Clinical and demographic metadata were provided uncurated, with the amount varying by source and participant.

The immunoSEQ Assay, a bias-controlled multiplex PCR, was used to amplify TCRbeta CDR3 regions from genomic DNA. The study's own analysis went as follows. Within the assay, amplification of reference gene primers was used to estimate how many nucleated cells each sample contained. Sequence reads were collapsed and filtered to measure the absolute abundance of every unique TCRbeta CDR3 rearrangement. For each sample, productive Simpson clonality was calculated as the square root of Simpson's diversity index across productive rearrangements. Drawn from immuneACCESS, this table holds only the in-frame rearrangements with V and J called that TCRdb kept. Clones are partly lost; checked studies trace under half to an unresolved V gene and leave the rest unexplained. V, J and clone size are those of that table, while D and trimming were read from the DNA. The sample profile shows 60,000 to 75,000 clones; 88% of them were found once. The ten largest clones add up to about 1.5% of the sample.

Germline trimming amounts to 5 bases on V and 4 bases on J, with 4 as the count of junction bases outside the gene matches. The germline V gene supplies CDR1 KGHDR and CDR2 SFDVKD. Including the terminal cysteine and phenylalanine, the CDR3 comprises 15 residues. Only CDR3 DNA is held: 45 bases, read in frame from base 1. Each collaborating institution followed its own protocols to collect whole blood in K2EDTA tubes. Collaborator samples were shipped for TCRbeta analysis as frozen whole blood, isolated PBMCs, or DNA extracted from either sample type. The chain is made from TRBV24-1 and TRBJ1-4, and TRBD1 aligns with 9 junction nucleotides. The specimen was peripheral blood. The TCR was taken from a human donor in a cohort sampled during active COVID-19. The CDR3 region has the sequence CATSGGQGINEKLFF. The bases read TGTGCCACCAGTGGGGGACAGGGAATTAATGAAAAACTGTTTTTT.